The text below deals with one T cell receptor beta chain. No antigen is known for it. The data were taken from a study of cytomegalovirus exposure and HLA in healthy donors. Overall study findings and caveats: Presence/absence results assume similar sequencing depth per donor, which may not hold. Earlier analysis found most TCR beta V segments productive about 87% or about 30% of the time.

Primers included in the PCR were 60 Vbeta and 13 Jbeta primers. Some clones are missing from TCRdb's copy, which holds only in-frame ones; the method was immunoSEQ multiplex PCR. Of about 120,000 clones detected, around 79% appear once; the ten largest clones hold around 1.5%. This CDR3 spans 16 amino acids. V shed 5 bases and J 5 bases; nucleotides not matched to a gene: 13. Germline V gene sequence: CDR1 LNHDA, CDR2 SQIVND (reference sequence). This chain connects TRBV19 to TRBJ1-1; the match to TRBD1 covers 8 bases. Sequenced input: PBMCs. This clonotype originated in a woman younger than 30 in good health and CMV-seronegative. The CDR3 DNA reads as TGTGCCAGTAGTTTTGGGAGCTACAGGGGGAATACTGAAGCTTTCTTT. It specifies CASSFGSYRGNTEAFF.